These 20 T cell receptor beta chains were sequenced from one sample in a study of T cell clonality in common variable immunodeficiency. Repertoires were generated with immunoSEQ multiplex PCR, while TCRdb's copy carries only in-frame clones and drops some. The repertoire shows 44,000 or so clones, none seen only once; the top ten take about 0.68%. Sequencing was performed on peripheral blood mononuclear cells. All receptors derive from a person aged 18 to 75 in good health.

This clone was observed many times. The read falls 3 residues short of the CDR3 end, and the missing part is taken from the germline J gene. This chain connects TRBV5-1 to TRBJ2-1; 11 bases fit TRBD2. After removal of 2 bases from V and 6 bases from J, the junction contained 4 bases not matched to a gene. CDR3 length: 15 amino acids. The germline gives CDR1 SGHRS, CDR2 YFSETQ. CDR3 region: CASSFSGRALNEQFF. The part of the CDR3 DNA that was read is TGCGCCAGCAGCTTTAGCGGGAGGGCGCTCAATGAG.

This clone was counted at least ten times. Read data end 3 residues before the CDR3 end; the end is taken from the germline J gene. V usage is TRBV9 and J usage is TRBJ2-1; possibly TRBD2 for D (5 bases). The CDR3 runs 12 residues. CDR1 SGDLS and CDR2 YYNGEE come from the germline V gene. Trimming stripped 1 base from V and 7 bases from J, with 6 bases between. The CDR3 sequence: CASSVTGNEQFF. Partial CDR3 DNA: TGTGCCAGCAGCGTAACGGGGAATGAG.

The CDR3 protein is CASSLAGGTDTYTF. CDR3 DNA (partial): TGTGCCAGCAGCCTAGCGGGGGGCACAGATACG. The chain has TRBV5-6 and TRBJ1-2, with D possibly TRBD1 on 6 matching bases. The sequence runs out 3 residues before the end of the CDR3; the remainder is reconstructed from the germline J gene. Germline CDR1 SGHDT, CDR2 YYEEEE. The CDR3 sequence is 14 residues long. The full variable domain, rest sourced from reference TRBV5-6 and TRBJ1-2, is DAGVTQSPTHLIKTRGQQVTLRCSPKSGHDTVSWYQQALGQGPQFIFQYYEEEERQRGNFPDRFSGHQFPNYSSELNVNALLLGDSALYLCASSLAGGTDTYTFGSGTRLTVV.

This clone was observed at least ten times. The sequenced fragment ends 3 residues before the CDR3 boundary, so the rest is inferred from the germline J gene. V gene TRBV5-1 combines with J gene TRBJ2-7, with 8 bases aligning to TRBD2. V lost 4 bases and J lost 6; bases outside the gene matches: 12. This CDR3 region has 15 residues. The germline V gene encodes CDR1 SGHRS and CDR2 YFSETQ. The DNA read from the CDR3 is TGCGCCAGCAGCGGGTCAGGACTAGCTCCTATCGAG. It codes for CASSGSGLAPIE. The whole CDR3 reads CASSGSGLAPIEQYF.

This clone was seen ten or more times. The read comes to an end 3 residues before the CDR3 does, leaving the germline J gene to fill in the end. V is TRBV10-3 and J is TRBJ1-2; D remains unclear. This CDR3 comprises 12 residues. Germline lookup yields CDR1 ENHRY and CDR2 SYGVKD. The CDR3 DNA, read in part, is TGTGCCATCAGTGAGGCGTCCGCCGGC. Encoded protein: CAISEASAG. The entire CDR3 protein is CAISEASAGYTF.

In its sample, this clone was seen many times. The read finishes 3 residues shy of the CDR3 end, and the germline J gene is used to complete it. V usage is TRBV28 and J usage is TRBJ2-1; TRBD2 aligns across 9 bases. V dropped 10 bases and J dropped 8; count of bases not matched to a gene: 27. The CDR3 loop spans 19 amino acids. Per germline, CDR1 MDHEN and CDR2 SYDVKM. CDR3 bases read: TGTGCCACCCACATTCTAAGGGTTTCGGGCGGGAGGGTGTTCGATGAG. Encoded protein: CATHILRVSGGRVFDE. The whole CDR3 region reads CATHILRVSGGRVFDEQFF.

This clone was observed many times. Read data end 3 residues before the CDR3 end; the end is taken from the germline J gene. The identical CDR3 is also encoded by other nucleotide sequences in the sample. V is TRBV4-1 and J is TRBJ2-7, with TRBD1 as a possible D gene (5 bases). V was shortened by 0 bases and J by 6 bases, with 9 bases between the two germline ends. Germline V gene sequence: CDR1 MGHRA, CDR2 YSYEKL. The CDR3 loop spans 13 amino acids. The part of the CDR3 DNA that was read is TGCGCCAGCAGCCAAGAGGGGCGCGGCGAG. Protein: CASSQEGRGE. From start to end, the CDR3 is CASSQEGRGEQYF.

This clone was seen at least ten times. This chain's CDR3 is CASSQDFWQGGGETQYF. The CDR3 DNA, read in part, is TGTGCCAGCAGCCAAGATTTTTGGCAGGGTGGGGGGGAGACC. V usage is TRBV14 and J usage is TRBJ2-5; D might be TRBD2 (6 bases). The CDR3 goes on 3 residues after the read ends, and that part is filled in from the germline J gene. The CDR3 is 17 amino acids. V was pared by 0 bases and J by 5 bases, with 19 bases between. CDR1 and CDR2 (germline): SGHDN, FVKESK.

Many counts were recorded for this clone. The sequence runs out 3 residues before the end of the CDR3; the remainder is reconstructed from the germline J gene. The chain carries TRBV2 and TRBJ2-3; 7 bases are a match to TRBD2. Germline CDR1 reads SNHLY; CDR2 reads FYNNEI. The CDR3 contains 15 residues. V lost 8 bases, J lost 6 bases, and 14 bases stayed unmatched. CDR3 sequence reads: CASLPALAARDTQYF. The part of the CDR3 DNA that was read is TGTGCCAGCCTGCCGGCTCTAGCGGCCCGGGATACG.

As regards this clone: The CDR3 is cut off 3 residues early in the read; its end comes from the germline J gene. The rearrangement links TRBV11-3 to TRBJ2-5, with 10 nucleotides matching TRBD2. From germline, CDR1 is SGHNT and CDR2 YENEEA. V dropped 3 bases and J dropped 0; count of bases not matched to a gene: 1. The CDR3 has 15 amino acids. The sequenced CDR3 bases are TGTGCCAGCAGCTTTCTAGCGGGAGACCAAGAGACC. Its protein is CASSFLAGDQET. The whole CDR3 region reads CASSFLAGDQETQYF.

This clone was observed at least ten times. The CDR3 DNA, read in part, is TGTGCCTGGAGTGTTAGTGCCCAGACC. Protein: CAWSVSAQT. The whole CDR3 is CAWSVSAQTQYF. This chain connects TRBV30 to TRBJ2-5; D call uncertain. The CDR3 end is not reached by the read, which stops 3 residues before it; the germline J gene fills it in. The V and J ends lost 0 bases and 6 bases respectively, with 8 bases between them. CDR1 is GTSNPN, CDR2 SVGIG, per germline (reference sequence). The CDR3 length is 12 residues.

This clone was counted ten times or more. CDR3 residues: CASRGLFLYEQYF. The CDR3 bases that were read are TGTGCCAGCCGGGGACTCTTCCTCTACGAG. This sequence joins TRBV28 and TRBJ2-7; D perhaps matches TRBD2 (6 bases). The observed sequence ends 3 residues before the CDR3 terminus, with the missing tail filled in from the germline J gene. Trimming removed 8 bases from V and 3 bases from J, with 14 bases in between. Germline assignment: CDR1 MDHEN and CDR2 SYDVKM. This CDR3 spans 13 amino acids.

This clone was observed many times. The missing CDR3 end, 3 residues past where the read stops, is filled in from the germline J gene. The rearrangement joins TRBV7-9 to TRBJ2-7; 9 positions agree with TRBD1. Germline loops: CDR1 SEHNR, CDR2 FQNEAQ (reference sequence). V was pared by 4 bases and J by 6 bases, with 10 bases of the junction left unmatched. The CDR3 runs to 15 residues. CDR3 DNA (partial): TGTGCCAGCAGCTCGCCGGGACAGGGTTTAGGCGAG. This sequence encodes CASSSPGQGLGE. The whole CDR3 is CASSSPGQGLGEQYF. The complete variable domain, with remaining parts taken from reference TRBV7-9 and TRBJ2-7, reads DTGVSQNPRHKITKRGQNVTFRCDPISEHNRLYWYRQTLGQGPEFLTYFQNEAQLEKSRLLSDRFSAERPKGSFSTLEIQRTEQGDSAMYLCASSSPGQGLGEQYFGPGTRLTVT.

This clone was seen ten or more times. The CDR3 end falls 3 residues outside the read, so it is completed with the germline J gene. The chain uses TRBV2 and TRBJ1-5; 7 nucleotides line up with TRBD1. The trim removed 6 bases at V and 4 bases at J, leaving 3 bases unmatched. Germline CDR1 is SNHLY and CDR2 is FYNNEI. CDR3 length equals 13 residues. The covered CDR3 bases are TGTGCCAGCAGGTACAGGGGAAATCAGCCC. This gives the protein CASRYRGNQP. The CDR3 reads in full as CASRYRGNQPQHF.

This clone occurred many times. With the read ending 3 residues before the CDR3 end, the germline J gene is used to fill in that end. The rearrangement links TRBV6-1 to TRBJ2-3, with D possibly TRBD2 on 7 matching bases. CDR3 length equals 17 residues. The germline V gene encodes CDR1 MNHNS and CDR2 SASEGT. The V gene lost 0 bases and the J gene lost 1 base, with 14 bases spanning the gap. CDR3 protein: CASSEAAGGGGTDTQYF. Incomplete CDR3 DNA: TGTGCCAGCAGTGAAGCTGCCGGAGGGGGGGGCACAGATACG.

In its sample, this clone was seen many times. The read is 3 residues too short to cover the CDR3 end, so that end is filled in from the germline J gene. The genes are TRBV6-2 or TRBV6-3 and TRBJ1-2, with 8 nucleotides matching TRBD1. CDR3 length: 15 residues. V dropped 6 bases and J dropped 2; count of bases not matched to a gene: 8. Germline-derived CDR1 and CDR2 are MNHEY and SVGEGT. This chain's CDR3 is CASRNPGQENYGYTF. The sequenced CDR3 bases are TGTGCCAGCAGAAATCCGGGACAGGAAAACTATGGC.

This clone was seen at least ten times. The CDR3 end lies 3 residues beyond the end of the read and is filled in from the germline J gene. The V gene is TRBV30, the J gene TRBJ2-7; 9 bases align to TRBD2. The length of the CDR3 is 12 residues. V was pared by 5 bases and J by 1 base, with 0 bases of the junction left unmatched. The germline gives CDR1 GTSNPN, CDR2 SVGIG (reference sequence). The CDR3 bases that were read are TGTGCCTGGGCGGGGGGGTCCTACGAG. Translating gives CAWAGGSYE. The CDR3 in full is CAWAGGSYEQYF.

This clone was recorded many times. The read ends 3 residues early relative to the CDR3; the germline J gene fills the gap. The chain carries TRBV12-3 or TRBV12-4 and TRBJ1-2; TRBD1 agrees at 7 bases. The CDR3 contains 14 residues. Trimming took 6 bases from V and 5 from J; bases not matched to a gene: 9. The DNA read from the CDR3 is TGTGCCAGCAGAGTATCGGGACAGTTTTATGGC. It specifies CASRVSGQFYG. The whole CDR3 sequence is CASRVSGQFYGYTF.

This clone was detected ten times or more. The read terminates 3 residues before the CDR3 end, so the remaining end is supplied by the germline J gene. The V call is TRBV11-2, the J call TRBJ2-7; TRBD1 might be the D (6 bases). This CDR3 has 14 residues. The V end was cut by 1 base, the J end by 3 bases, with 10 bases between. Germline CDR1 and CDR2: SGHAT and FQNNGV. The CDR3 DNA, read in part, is TGTGCCAGCAGCTTAGGCAGGGGCTTCTACGAG. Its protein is CASSLGRGFYE. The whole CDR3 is CASSLGRGFYEQYF.

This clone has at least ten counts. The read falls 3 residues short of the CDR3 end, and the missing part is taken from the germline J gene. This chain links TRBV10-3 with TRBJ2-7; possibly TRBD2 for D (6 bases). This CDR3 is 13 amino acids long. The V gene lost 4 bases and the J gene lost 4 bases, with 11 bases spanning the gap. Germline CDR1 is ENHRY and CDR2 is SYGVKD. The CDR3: CAISGDSTYEQYF. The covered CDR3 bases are TGTGCCATCAGTGGGGACTCAACATACGAG.